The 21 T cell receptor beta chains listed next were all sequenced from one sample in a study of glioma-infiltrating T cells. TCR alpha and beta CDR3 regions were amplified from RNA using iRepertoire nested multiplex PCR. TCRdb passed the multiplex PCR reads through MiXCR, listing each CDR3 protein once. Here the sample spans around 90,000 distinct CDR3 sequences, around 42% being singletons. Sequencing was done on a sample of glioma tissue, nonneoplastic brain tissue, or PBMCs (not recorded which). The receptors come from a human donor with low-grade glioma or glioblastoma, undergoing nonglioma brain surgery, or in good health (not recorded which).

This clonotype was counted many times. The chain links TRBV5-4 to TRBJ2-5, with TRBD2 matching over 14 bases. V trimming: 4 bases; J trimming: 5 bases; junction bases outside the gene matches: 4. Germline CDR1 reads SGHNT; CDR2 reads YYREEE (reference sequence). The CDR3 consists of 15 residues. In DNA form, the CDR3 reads TGTGCCAGCAGCCCGGGACTAGCGGGAGTGGAGACCCAGTACTTC. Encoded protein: CASSPGLAGVETQYF.

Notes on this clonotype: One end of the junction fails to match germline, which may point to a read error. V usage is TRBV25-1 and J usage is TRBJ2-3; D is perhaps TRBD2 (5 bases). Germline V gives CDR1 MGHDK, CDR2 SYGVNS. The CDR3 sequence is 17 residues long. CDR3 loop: CASSLHGIGNGPDTQYF. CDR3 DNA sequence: TGTGCCAGCAGTTTGCACGGGATAGGGAATGGGCCAGATACACAGTATTTT. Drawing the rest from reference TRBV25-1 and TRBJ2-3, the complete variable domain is EADIYQTPRYLVIGTGKKITLECSQTMGHDKMYWYQQDPGMELHLIHYSYGVNSTEKGDLSSESTVSRIRTEHFPLTLESARPSHTSQYLCASSLHGIGNGPDTQYFGPGTRLTVL.

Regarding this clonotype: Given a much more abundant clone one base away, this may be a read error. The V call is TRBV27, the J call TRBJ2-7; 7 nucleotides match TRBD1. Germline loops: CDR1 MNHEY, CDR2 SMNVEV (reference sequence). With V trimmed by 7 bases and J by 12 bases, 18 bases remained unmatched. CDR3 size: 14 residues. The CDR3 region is CASKRGTATYKRYF. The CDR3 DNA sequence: TGTGCCAGCAAGAGAGGGACAGCTACCTACAAGCGGTACTTC.

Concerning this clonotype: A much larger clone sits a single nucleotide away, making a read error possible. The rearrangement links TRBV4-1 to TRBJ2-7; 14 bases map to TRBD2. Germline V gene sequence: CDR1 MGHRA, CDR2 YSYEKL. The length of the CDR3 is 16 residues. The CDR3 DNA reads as TGCGCCAGCAGCCATGATTCCGGGACTAGCGGGGGCGAGAAGTACTTC. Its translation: CASSHDSGTSGGEKYF.

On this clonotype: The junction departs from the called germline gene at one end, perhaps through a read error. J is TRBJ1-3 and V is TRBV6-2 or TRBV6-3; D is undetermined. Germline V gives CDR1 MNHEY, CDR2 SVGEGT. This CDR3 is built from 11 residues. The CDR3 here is CAIQFGSTTYF. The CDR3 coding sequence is TGTGCCATTCAGTTCGGAAGCACCACATATTTT.

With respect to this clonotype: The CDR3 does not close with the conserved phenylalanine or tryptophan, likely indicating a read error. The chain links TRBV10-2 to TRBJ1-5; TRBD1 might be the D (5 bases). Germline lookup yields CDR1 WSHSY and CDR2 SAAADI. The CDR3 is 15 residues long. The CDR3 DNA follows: TGCGACAGCAGGGAGCGGGGGGAGAGCAATCAGCCCCAGCATTCT. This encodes CDSRERGESNQPQHS.

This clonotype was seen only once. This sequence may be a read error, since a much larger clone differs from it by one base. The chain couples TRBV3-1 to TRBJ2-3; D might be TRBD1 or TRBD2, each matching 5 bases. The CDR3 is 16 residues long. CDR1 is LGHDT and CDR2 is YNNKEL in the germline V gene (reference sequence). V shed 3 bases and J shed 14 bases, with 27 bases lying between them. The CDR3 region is CASSHDRAGNTGELYF. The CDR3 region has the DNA TGTGCCAGCAGCCACGACAGAGCAGGGAACACCGGGGAGCTGTATTTT.

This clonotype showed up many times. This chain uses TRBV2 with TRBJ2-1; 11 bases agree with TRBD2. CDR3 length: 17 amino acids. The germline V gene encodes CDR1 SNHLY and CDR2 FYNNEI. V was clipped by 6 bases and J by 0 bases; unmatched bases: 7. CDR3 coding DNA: TGTGCCAGCAGGATAGGGACTAGCGGAAGCTCCTACAATGAGCAGTTCTTC. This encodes CASRIGTSGSSYNEQFF.

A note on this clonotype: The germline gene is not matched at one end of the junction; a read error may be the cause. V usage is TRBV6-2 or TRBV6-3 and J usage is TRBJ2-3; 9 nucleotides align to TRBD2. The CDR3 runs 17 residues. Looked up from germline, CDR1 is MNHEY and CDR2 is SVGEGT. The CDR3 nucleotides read TGTGCCAGAAGTAGACTAGCGGAGCATCTTAGCACAGATACGCAGTACTTT. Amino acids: CARSRLAEHLSTDTQYF.

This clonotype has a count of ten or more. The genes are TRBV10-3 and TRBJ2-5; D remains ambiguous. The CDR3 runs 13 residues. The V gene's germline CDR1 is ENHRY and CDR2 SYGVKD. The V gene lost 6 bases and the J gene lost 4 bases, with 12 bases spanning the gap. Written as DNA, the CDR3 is TGTGCCATCAGCGTGGCGGTCCGAGAGACCCAGTACTTC. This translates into CAISVAVRETQYF.

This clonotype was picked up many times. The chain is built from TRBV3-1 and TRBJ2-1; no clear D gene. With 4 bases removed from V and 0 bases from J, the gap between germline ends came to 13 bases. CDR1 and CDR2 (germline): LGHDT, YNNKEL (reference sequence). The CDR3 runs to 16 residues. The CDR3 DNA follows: TGTGCCAGCAGCCTCCATTCTGGGGTCTCCTACAATGAGCAGTTCTTC. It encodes CASSLHSGVSYNEQFF.

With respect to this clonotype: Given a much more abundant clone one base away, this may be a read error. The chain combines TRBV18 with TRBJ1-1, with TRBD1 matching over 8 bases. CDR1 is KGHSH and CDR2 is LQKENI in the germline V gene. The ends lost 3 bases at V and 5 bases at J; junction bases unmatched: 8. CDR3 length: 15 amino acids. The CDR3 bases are TGTGCCAGCTCACCTACAGGGGGGGTCGTGACTGAAGCTTTCTTT. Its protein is CASSPTGGVVTEAFF.

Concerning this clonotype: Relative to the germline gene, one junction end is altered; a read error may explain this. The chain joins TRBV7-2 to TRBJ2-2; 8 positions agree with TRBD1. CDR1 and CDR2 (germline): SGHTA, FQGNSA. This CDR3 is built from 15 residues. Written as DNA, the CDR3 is TGTGCCAGCAGCAGCGGACAGGGTCACACAGGGGAGCTGTTTTTT. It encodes CASSSGQGHTGELFF.

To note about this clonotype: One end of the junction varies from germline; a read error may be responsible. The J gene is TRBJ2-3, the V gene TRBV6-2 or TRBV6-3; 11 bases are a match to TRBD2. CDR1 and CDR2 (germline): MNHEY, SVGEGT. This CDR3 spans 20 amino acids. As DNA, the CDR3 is TGCGCCAGCAGTTACGCAAGTACAGGCCGACTAGCGGGAAGCACAGATATGCAGTATTTT. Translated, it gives CASSYASTGRLAGSTDMQYF.

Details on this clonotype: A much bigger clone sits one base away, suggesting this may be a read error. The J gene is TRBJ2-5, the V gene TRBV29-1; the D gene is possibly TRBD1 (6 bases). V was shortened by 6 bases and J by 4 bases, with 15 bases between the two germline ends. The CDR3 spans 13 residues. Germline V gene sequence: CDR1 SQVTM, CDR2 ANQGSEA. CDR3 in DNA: TGCAGCGTCTCCGGGACATGGCGAGAGACCCAGTACTTC. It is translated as CSVSGTWRETQYF.

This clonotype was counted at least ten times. CDR3 in DNA: TGTGCCAGCAGCTTACGACATCTACCCGGGGAGCTGTTTTTT. It codes for CASSLRHLPGELFF. This chain links TRBV7-9 with TRBJ2-2; D unresolved. From germline, CDR1 is SEHNR and CDR2 FQNEAQ (reference sequence). This CDR3 is built from 14 residues. Trimming cost V 2 bases and J 6 bases, with 10 bases left between them.

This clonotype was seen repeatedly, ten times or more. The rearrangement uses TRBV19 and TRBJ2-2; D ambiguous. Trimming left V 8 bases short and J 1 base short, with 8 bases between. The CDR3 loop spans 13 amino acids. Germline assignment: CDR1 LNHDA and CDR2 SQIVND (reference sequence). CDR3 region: CASVPGNTGELFF. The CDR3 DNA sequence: TGTGCCAGTGTTCCAGGGAACACCGGGGAGCTGTTTTTT.

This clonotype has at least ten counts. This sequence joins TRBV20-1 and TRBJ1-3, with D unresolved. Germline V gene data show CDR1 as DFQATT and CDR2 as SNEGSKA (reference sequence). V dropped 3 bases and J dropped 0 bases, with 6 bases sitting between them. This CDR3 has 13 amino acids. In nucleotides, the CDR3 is TGCAGTGCTAGGGTCCTCTCTGGAAACACCATATATTTT. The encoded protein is CSARVLSGNTIYF.

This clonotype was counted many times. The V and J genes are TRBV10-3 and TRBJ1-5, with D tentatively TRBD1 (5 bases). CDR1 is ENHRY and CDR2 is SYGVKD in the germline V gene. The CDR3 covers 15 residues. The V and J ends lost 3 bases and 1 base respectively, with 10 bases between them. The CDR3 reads CAISDAGGSNQPQHF. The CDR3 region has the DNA TGTGCCATCAGTGATGCGGGGGGAAGCAATCAGCCCCAGCATTTT.

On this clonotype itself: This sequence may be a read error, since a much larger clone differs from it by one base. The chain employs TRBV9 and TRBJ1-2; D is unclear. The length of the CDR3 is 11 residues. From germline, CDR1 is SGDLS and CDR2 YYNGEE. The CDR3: CASSAAYVYTF. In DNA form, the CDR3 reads TGTGCCAGCAGCGCGGCGTATGTCTACACCTTC.

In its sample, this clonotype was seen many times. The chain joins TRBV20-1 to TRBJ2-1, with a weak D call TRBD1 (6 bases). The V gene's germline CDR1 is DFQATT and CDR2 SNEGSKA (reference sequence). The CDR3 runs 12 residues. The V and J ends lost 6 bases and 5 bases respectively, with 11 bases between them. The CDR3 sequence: CSATGLHNEQFF. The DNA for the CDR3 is TGCAGTGCGACAGGATTACACAATGAGCAGTTCTTC.